These 21 T cell receptor beta chains were sequenced from one sample in a study of T cell responses to AZD1222 COVID-19 vaccine (dated by TCRdb to the early 2020s). The library was generated by the immunoSEQ multiplex PCR assay. In its TCRdb copy, this immuneACCESS table keeps in-frame sequences only and misses some clones. Where compared with another copy, unresolved V genes explain less than half of these, and the others have no known cause. This sample lists under 150,000 clones; around nine tenths were detected once. The top ten constitute about 5.5% of the sample. Read against the paper, the sample's time point label means: baseline before first vaccination. The sample here was peripheral blood, taken on day 0 of AZD1222 vaccination. These receptor sequences come from an adult in good health.

This rearrangement joins TRBV5-1 to TRBJ2-5; perhaps TRBD2 as D (6 bases). From germline, CDR1 is SGHRS and CDR2 YFSETQ. V was cut by 0 bases and J by 5 bases, with 11 bases left in between. CDR3 length: 14 residues. The CDR3 bases are TGCGCCAGCAGCTTGGCCGCGGGAAGGGAGACCCAGTACTTC. The encoded protein is CASSLAAGRETQYF.

In DNA, the CDR3 is TGTGCCACCAGTGACCGAACAGGGGGATACACAGATACGCAGTATTTT. It codes for CATSDRTGGYTDTQYF. This chain joins TRBV24-1 and TRBJ2-3; 8 nucleotides agree with TRBD1. Trimming took 4 bases from V and 2 from J; bases not matched to a gene: 7. The germline gives CDR1 KGHDR, CDR2 SFDVKD. This CDR3 has 16 residues.

The chain combines TRBV7-9 with TRBJ2-2; D gene ambiguous. Germline V gives CDR1 SEHNR, CDR2 FQNEAQ (reference sequence). Deletions cut 0 bases from V and 1 base from J, with 6 bases between. This CDR3 spans 15 amino acids. The CDR3: CASSLALGNTGELFF. In nucleotides, the CDR3 is TGTGCCAGCAGCTTAGCGCTCGGGAACACCGGGGAGCTGTTTTTT.

This chain joins TRBV3-1 (or the pseudogene TRBV3-2) and TRBJ2-5; weak D call: TRBD2 (6 bases). This CDR3 has 15 amino acids. CDR1 LGHDT and CDR2 YNNKEL come from the germline V gene (reference sequence). Between the trimmed V and J ends, which lost 3 bases and 5 bases, there was a span of 16 bases. The CDR3 reads CASSHTSSSGETQYF. As DNA, the CDR3 is TGTGCCAGCAGCCACACTAGCTCGAGCGGGGAGACCCAGTACTTC.

This clone was seen just once. In DNA form, the CDR3 reads TGTGCCAGCTCCATAAGAACCCACTATGGCTACACCTTC. This encodes CASSIRTHYGYTF. The rearrangement uses TRBV28 and TRBJ1-2; D is unresolved. CDR1 MDHEN and CDR2 SYDVKM come from the germline V gene. The V gene lost 8 bases and the J gene lost 3 bases, with 13 bases spanning the gap. The length of the CDR3 is 13 residues.

This chain connects TRBV12-3 or TRBV12-4 to TRBJ1-4; D is possibly TRBD1 (6 bases). CDR3 length equals 13 residues. The ends were cut back, 2 bases at V and 12 bases at J, with 13 bases in the middle. CDR3 in amino acids: CASSLPGGIELFF. CDR3 nucleotide sequence: TGTGCCAGCAGTTTACCGGGGGGCATTGAACTGTTTTTT.

This chain links TRBV12-5 with TRBJ1-1; D not certain. The CDR3 extends over 13 amino acids. The V end was cut by 4 bases, the J end by 5 bases, with 11 bases between. Germline V CDR1 and CDR2: LGHNT, FRNRAP. CDR3 nucleotide sequence: TGTGCTAGTGGTTCGTCTCTTGAAACTGAAGCTTTCTTT. It translates to CASGSSLETEAFF.

This chain uses TRBV27 with TRBJ2-7, with TRBD2 identical over 12 bases. The CDR3 runs to 15 residues. The junction had 3 bases not matched to a gene; V was cut back by 4 bases and J by 2 bases. CDR1 MNHEY and CDR2 SMNVEV come from the germline V gene (reference sequence). The CDR3 reads CASSSLAGGPYEQYF. In DNA, the CDR3 is TGTGCCAGCAGTTCCCTAGCGGGAGGGCCCTACGAGCAGTACTTC.

The rearrangement uses TRBV7-3 and TRBJ2-5; the D gene is possibly TRBD2 (6 bases). The germline CDR1 and CDR2 sequences are SGHTA and FQGTGA. There are 15 residues in the CDR3. Trimming took 3 bases from V and 5 from J, leaving 16 bases between them. CDR3 coding DNA: TGTGCCAGCAGCTTTGGGCCGACTAGGAGGGAGACCCAGTACTTC. Translating gives CASSFGPTRRETQYF.

This chain connects TRBV19 to TRBJ1-2, with D possibly being TRBD1 (6 bases). The ends were cut back, 5 bases at V and 4 bases at J, with 11 bases in the middle. This CDR3 has 13 amino acids. Germline V gene data show CDR1 as LNHDA and CDR2 as SQIVND (reference sequence). As DNA, the CDR3 is TGTGCCAGTAGTCCGGACAGACTCTATGGCTACACCTTC. Its protein product is CASSPDRLYGYTF.

The chain joins TRBV24-1 to TRBJ2-1; 8 positions match TRBD1. Germline V gene sequence: CDR1 KGHDR, CDR2 SFDVKD. The CDR3 covers 14 residues. With 4 bases clipped from V and 9 bases from J, the junction kept 7 bases outside the gene matches. The CDR3 DNA reads TGTGCCACCAGTGAGGACCGGGACAGGAGTGAGCAGTTCTTC. Its translation is CATSEDRDRSEQFF.

V is TRBV2 and J is TRBJ2-3; TRBD2 matches 14 bases. The J segment lost 2 bases and the V segment lost 9 bases, leaving 7 bases of the junction unmatched. Germline V gene data show CDR1 as SNHLY and CDR2 as FYNNEI. This CDR3 is 16 amino acids long. CDR3 loop: CASLGLAGAHTDTQYF. The CDR3 DNA follows: TGTGCCAGTCTGGGACTAGCGGGAGCCCACACAGATACGCAGTATTTT.

This rearrangement joins TRBV5-5 to TRBJ2-6; D gene uncertain. The CDR3 spans 18 residues. Germline CDR1 SGHKS, CDR2 YYEKEE (reference sequence). V was cut by 4 bases and J by 4 bases, with 21 bases left in between. The CDR3 here is CASSPLGKPRQGANVLTF. CDR3 bases: TGTGCCAGCAGCCCACTCGGAAAGCCCCGGCAAGGGGCCAACGTCCTGACTTTC.

J is TRBJ2-7 and V is TRBV11-1; D ambiguous. Germline-derived CDR1 and CDR2 are SGHAT and FQDESV (reference sequence). V was cut by 5 bases and J by 5 bases, with 16 bases left in between. The CDR3 sequence is 14 residues long. The CDR3, as DNA: TGTGCCAGCAGCCCTCAGACGATCCGAGACGAGCAGTACTTC. Residues: CASSPQTIRDEQYF.

The chain links TRBV7-2 to TRBJ2-6; no reliable D call. The CDR3 extends over 13 amino acids. Trimming shortened V by 7 bases and J by 0 bases, and 4 bases separated the two germline ends. Germline lookup yields CDR1 SGHTA and CDR2 FQGNSA. CDR3 protein: CASTISGANVLTF. The DNA of the CDR3 is TGTGCCAGCACCATCTCTGGGGCCAACGTCCTGACTTTC.

The rearrangement uses TRBV6-2 or TRBV6-3 and TRBJ1-1; TRBD1 aligns across 7 bases. Germline V gene lookup returns CDR1 MNHEY and CDR2 SVGEGT. The J segment lost 1 base and the V segment lost 2 bases, leaving 19 bases of the junction unmatched. The length of the CDR3 is 20 residues. The CDR3 nucleotides read TGTGCCAGCAGTTACCCCCCGGAATCGACAGGGAACAGGAGGAACACTGAAGCTTTCTTT. Its protein product is CASSYPPESTGNRRNTEAFF.

Of note for this clone: Lacking the conserved final phenylalanine or tryptophan, this CDR3 likely reflects a read error. The V and J genes are TRBV7-2 and TRBJ1-2; TRBD1 matches 9 bases. This CDR3 spans 14 amino acids. The trim removed 5 bases at V and 7 bases at J, leaving 8 bases unmatched. CDR1 is SGHTA, CDR2 FQGNSA, per germline. The CDR3 DNA is TGTGCCAGCAGCATTGGGACAGGGTTCGGTGGCTACACCCTC. The encoded protein is CASSIGTGFGGYTL.

The chain's CDR3 is CASSRDTEAFF. As DNA, the CDR3 is TGTGCCAGCAGCAGGGACACTGAAGCTTTCTTT. The genes are TRBV5-6 and TRBJ1-1; no clear D gene. Germline V lookup: CDR1 SGHDT, CDR2 YYEEEE. The CDR3 runs 11 residues. The germline V and J ends were trimmed by 4 bases and 3 bases, with 4 bases remaining between them.

The rearrangement links TRBV3-1 (or the pseudogene TRBV3-2) to TRBJ1-3; D is unresolved. Deletions cut 3 bases from V and 0 bases from J, with 15 bases between. This CDR3 comprises 17 residues. From germline, CDR1 is LGHDT and CDR2 YNNKEL (reference sequence). The CDR3 DNA reads TGTGCCAGCAGCCATTCCATGCGGGGTAGCTCTGGAAACACCATATATTTT. Translation: CASSHSMRGSSGNTIYF.

This rearrangement joins TRBV27 to TRBJ2-1; 7 nucleotides match TRBD1. CDR1 and CDR2 from the germline V gene are MNHEY and SMNVEV (reference sequence). The V gene end was trimmed by 6 bases and the J gene end by 4 bases; junction bases not matched to a gene: 9. CDR3 length: 15 amino acids. The CDR3 DNA reads as TGTGCCAGCAGCCTAGGCCCGGGACAGTACAATGAGCAGTTCTTC. It is translated as CASSLGPGQYNEQFF.

This chain joins TRBV2 and TRBJ1-4; D is possibly TRBD1 (5 bases). Germline V gene sequence: CDR1 SNHLY, CDR2 FYNNEI. V lost 6 bases, J lost 1 base, and 12 bases lay in between. This CDR3 region has 15 residues. The CDR3 coding sequence is TGTGCCAGCAGCCCCGGGGCCCAAACTAATGAAAAACTGTTTTTT. This sequence encodes CASSPGAQTNEKLFF.